These 18 T cell receptor beta chains came from one sample sequenced in a study of T cells in Graves' hyperthyroidism and ophthalmopathy. From RNA transcripts, TCR beta CDR3 regions were amplified. HTBI primers were employed in a first-round RT-PCR of the TCR CDR3. TCRdb processed the multiplex PCR reads anew with MiXCR; each CDR3 protein has one entry. The sample shows 600,000 to 650,000 distinct CDR3 sequences, 15% to 20% of them seen only once. Sequences were obtained from blood. The source is a woman aged 30 to 39 with Graves' hyperthyroidism.

The chain carries TRBV12-3 or TRBV12-4 and TRBJ2-1; 9 bases fit TRBD2. The CDR3 is 15 amino acids. After removal of 8 bases from V and 8 bases from J, the junction contained 13 bases not matched to a gene. The DNA for the CDR3 is TGTGCCAGCGGTGGGGCTAGCGGGAAGGTCGATGAGCAGTTCTTC. It codes for CASGGASGKVDEQFF.

This clonotype showed up just a few times. The genes are TRBV7-8 and TRBJ2-7; either TRBD1 or TRBD2 may supply D (5 bases each). The germline gives CDR1 SGHVS, CDR2 FQNEAQ. The CDR3 is made up of 14 amino acids. Trimming pared 0 bases from V and 4 bases from J, leaving 10 bases between. The CDR3 loop is CASSLAGTHYEQYF. The CDR3 DNA reads as TGTGCCAGCAGCTTAGCGGGGACGCATTACGAGCAGTACTTC. The variable domain in full, with the rest retrieved from reference TRBV7-8 and TRBJ2-7, is GAGVSQSPRYKVAKRGQDVALRCDPISGHVSLFWYQQALGQGPEFLTYFQNEAQLDKSGLPSDRFFAERPEGSVSTLKIQRTQQEDSAVYLCASSLAGTHYEQYFGPGTRLTVT.

This clonotype was detected a few times. The CDR3 nucleotides read TGCGCCAGCAGCTTGGCCCTTAGGACAGGGACCGGGGAGCTGTTTTTT. Translated, it gives CASSLALRTGTGELFF. This chain connects TRBV5-1 to TRBJ2-2; the match to TRBD1 covers 8 bases. CDR1 and CDR2 (germline): SGHRS, YFSETQ. V lost 0 bases and J lost 5; bases outside the gene matches: 6. This CDR3 is 16 amino acids long.

At least ten counts were recorded for this clonotype. The rearrangement uses TRBV13 and TRBJ2-7, with a weak D call TRBD2 (6 bases). Germline V lookup: CDR1 PRHDT, CDR2 FYEKMQ (reference sequence). The length of the CDR3 is 14 residues. Trimming took off 4 bases at V and 2 bases at J, with 12 bases between the two ends. The CDR3, as DNA: TGTGCCAGCAGCTCCGGGACTTTCACCTACGAGCAGTACTTC. Its translation: CASSSGTFTYEQYF.

In this sample, this clonotype turned up many times. The genes are TRBV27 and TRBJ1-1; 11 bases map to TRBD1. V shed 4 bases and J 11 bases; nucleotides not matched to a gene: 9. The germline CDR1 and CDR2 sequences are MNHEY and SMNVEV (reference sequence). The CDR3 runs 14 residues. For the CDR3, the DNA is TGTGCCAGCAGTTCGGCCGGGACAGGGGGTAGGGCTTTCTTT. It codes for CASSSAGTGGRAFF.

This clonotype occurred a few times. V is TRBV7-2 and J is TRBJ1-3; D not certain. V gave up 1 base and J gave up 2 bases, with 12 bases separating them. The CDR3 loop spans 16 amino acids. The V gene's germline CDR1 is SGHTA and CDR2 FQGNSA. For the CDR3, the DNA is TGTGCCAGCAGCTTAGGTCTGTGGGCCGCTGGAAACACCATATATTTT. Translating gives CASSLGLWAAGNTIYF.

There are a few counts of this clonotype. The chain carries TRBV6-1 and TRBJ2-1, with TRBD2 identical over 12 bases. After removal of 4 bases from V and 8 bases from J, the junction contained 9 bases not matched to a gene. The CDR3 loop spans 16 amino acids. Germline CDR1 is MNHNS and CDR2 is SASEGT. In DNA, the CDR3 is TGTGCCAGCAGTGCCTGGACTAGCGGGATATTCGATGAGCAGTTCTTC. It translates to CASSAWTSGIFDEQFF.

The table lists this clonotype with a few counts. The rearrangement joins TRBV3-1 to TRBJ2-2; no clear D gene. The V gene's germline CDR1 is LGHDT and CDR2 YNNKEL (reference sequence). CDR3 size: 12 residues. The V end lost 1 base, the J end lost 9 bases, and 6 bases lay between the germline ends. In DNA, the CDR3 is TGTGCCAGCAGCCAAGTTGTCCGGGAGCTGTTTTTT. Translating it yields CASSQVVRELFF. Variable domain in full (rest from reference TRBV3-1 and TRBJ2-2): DTAVSQTPKYLVTQMGNDKSIKCEQNLGHDTMYWYKQDSKKFLKIMFSYNNKELIINETVPNRFSPKSPDKAHLNLHINSLELGDSAVYFCASSQVVRELFFGEGSRLTVL.

This clonotype was observed many times. The CDR3 protein is CASSSLVSSGRASNTGELFF. CDR3 nucleotides: TGTGCCAGCAGTTCTTTAGTTTCGAGCGGGAGGGCCTCGAACACCGGGGAGCTGTTTTTT. The V gene is TRBV12-3 or TRBV12-4, the J gene TRBJ2-2, with 10 bases fitting TRBD2. After removal of 4 bases from V and 0 bases from J, the junction contained 14 bases not matched to a gene. This CDR3 has 20 amino acids.

This clonotype was seen repeatedly, ten times or more. V gene TRBV20-1 combines with J gene TRBJ2-7; 8 positions agree with TRBD2. J was trimmed by 7 bases and V by 5 bases; bases with no gene match: 13. CDR1 is DFQATT and CDR2 is SNEGSKA in the germline V gene (reference sequence). The CDR3 spans 14 residues. This CDR3 reads CSAQPRAGVGEQYF. For the CDR3, the DNA is TGCAGTGCTCAACCTCGAGCGGGAGTGGGAGAGCAGTACTTC.

The rearrangement links TRBV30 to TRBJ2-2, with 11 nucleotides matching TRBD2. This CDR3 is 14 amino acids long. After removal of 5 bases from V and 7 bases from J, the junction contained 6 bases not matched to a gene. The germline gives CDR1 GTSNPN, CDR2 SVGIG (reference sequence). This CDR3 is CAWGAGLAGGELFF. The CDR3 DNA sequence: TGTGCCTGGGGCGCCGGACTAGCGGGCGGGGAGCTGTTTTTT.

This clonotype occurred many times. The chain uses TRBV28 and TRBJ1-2; D is possibly TRBD1 (5 bases). There are 13 residues in the CDR3. V gave up 3 bases and J gave up 6 bases, with 11 bases separating them. Germline assignment: CDR1 MDHEN and CDR2 SYDVKM. CDR3 in amino acids: CASSFLGGNGYTF. CDR3 DNA: TGTGCCAGCAGTTTCCTCGGGGGGAATGGCTACACCTTC.

The chain uses TRBV4-3 and TRBJ2-3; D is unresolved. Germline V lookup: CDR1 LGHNA, CDR2 YSLEER. CDR3 length: 16 residues. V was cut by 0 bases and J by 2 bases, with 12 bases left in between. DNA of the CDR3: TGCGCCAGCAGCCAAGATAAGGTCTACTTCACAGATACGCAGTATTTT. As protein: CASSQDKVYFTDTQYF.

This clonotype was observed at least ten times. The genes are TRBV20-1 and TRBJ2-1; 8 positions match TRBD2. This CDR3 has 15 amino acids. V lost 5 bases to trimming and J lost 1 base; unmatched junction nucleotides: 7. The germline V gene encodes CDR1 DFQATT and CDR2 SNEGSKA (reference sequence). The CDR3 DNA reads as TGCAGTGCTCCCCCGGCGGGAGGTTCCTACAATGAGCAGTTCTTC. It yields the protein CSAPPAGGSYNEQFF.

The chain uses TRBV7-2 and TRBJ2-3, with TRBD2 identical over 12 bases. V was clipped by 5 bases and J by 1 base; unmatched bases: 4. This CDR3 contains 16 residues. Germline V lookup: CDR1 SGHTA, CDR2 FQGNSA. This chain's CDR3 is CASSMTSGRRTDTQYF. The CDR3 DNA reads as TGTGCCAGCAGCATGACTAGCGGGAGACGCACAGATACGCAGTATTTT.

This clonotype was seen repeatedly, ten times or more. The rearrangement uses TRBV12-3 or TRBV12-4 and TRBJ2-1, with 8 bases lining up with TRBD2. The V gene end was trimmed by 5 bases and the J gene end by 10 bases; junction bases not matched to a gene: 22. This CDR3 contains 18 residues. CDR3: CASSLTSAEIFGEPEQFF. In DNA form, the CDR3 reads TGTGCCAGCAGTCTGACTAGCGCGGAAATATTTGGTGAACCGGAGCAGTTCTTC.

The table lists this clonotype with many counts. The V call is TRBV2, the J call TRBJ2-5; D ambiguous. Per the germline V gene, CDR1 is SNHLY and CDR2 is FYNNEI. This CDR3 has 13 residues. Trimming cost V 0 bases and J 4 bases, with 6 bases left between them. The CDR3 nucleotides are TGTGCCAGCAGTGAAGCGCTTACAGAGACCCAGTACTTC. It yields the protein CASSEALTETQYF. Looking up the rest from reference TRBV2 and TRBJ2-5 gives the full variable domain: EPEVTQTPSHQVTQMGQEVILRCVPISNHLYFYWYRQILGQKVEFLVSFYNNEISEKSEIFDDQFSVERPDGSNFTLKIRSTKLEDSAMYFCASSEALTETQYFGPGTRLLVL.

This clonotype has at least ten counts. The chain couples TRBV7-2 to TRBJ1-6; 8 bases fit TRBD1. V was clipped by 5 bases and J by 0 bases; unmatched bases: 3. CDR3 length: 16 amino acids. Germline CDR1 SGHTA, CDR2 FQGNSA. CDR3 sequence: CASSLTGVSYNSPLHF. The CDR3 DNA reads TGTGCCAGCAGCCTGACAGGGGTCTCCTATAATTCACCCCTCCACTTT.